One TCR beta chain is described in this entry. The antigen remains undetermined. Measured with immunoSEQ multiplex PCR; TCRdb has only the in-frame clones, and not every one. The table records 2 million to 2.5 million clones, nearly 97% of them present only once. Naive CD45RA+ and memory CD45RA-negative subsets were split from CD4+ cells. Germline CDR1 and CDR2: SGHNT and YENEEA. V lost 4 bases to trimming and J lost 0 bases, with 17 bases between them. The CDR3 has 17 residues. The data stem from a study of shared clonotypes between healthy human individuals. Study-level results: Larger estimated richness was generally recorded for naive subsets relative to memory subsets. What rarefaction showed was incomplete sorted-subset sequencing despite large depth.

Sequencing was done on a sample of naive CD4+ T cells sorted from blood. Specified subset: CD45RA+ positively selected. The clonotype originates from a man between 18 and 29 years old in good health. The chain couples TRBV11-3 to TRBJ2-3; the D call may be TRBD1 or TRBD2 (6 bases each). The CDR3 loop is CASSSGPGARSTDTQYF. The DNA of the CDR3 is TGTGCCAGCAGCTCCGGACCGGGGGCCCGAAGCACAGATACGCAGTATTTT.